This T cell receptor (beta chain) was captured by sequencing in a study of blood T cell repertoires in COVID-19. Study background: The samples span acute and convalescent COVID-19 from the United States, Italy and Spain.

This table comes from immunoSEQ multiplex PCR, and its TCRdb copy is limited to in-frame clones, with some not included. The table records about 140,000 clones, around 81% of them present only once. V lost 0 bases and J 3 bases, leaving 12 bases between the germline ends. CDR1 SGHRS and CDR2 YFSETQ come from the germline V gene. The CDR3 is made up of 15 amino acids. The TCR was taken from a human donor in a cohort sampled during active COVID-19. J is TRBJ1-1 and V is TRBV5-1, with a possible D match to TRBD1 (5 bases). Specimen: peripheral blood. The CDR3 sequence is CASSLAGRADTEAFF. The CDR3 region has the DNA TGCGCCAGCAGCTTGGCCGGCAGGGCAGACACTGAAGCTTTCTTT.